The 28 T cell receptor beta chains listed next were all sequenced from one sample in a study of monozygotic twins with inflammatory bowel disease. TCRdb re-analyzed the 5' RACE reads; it lists each CDR3 protein once, without DNA. The table for this sample gives nearly 450,000 distinct CDR3 sequences. The sequenced sample consisted of blood. These receptors all stem from a human donor with ulcerative colitis or Crohn's disease, or a healthy co-twin of an affected twin (not recorded which).

The CDR3 here is CASSLGRGLSNQPQHF. This chain links TRBV5-6 with TRBJ1-5. CDR1 is SGHDT, CDR2 YYEEEE, per germline. This CDR3 is built from 16 residues.

The chain employs TRBV27 and TRBJ2-3; the TCRdb D gene call, TRBD2, has no DNA to confirm it. CDR1 and CDR2 (germline): MNHEY, SMNVEV (reference sequence). The CDR3 has 13 residues. The CDR3 here is CATATNRLGTQYF.

The rearrangement joins TRBV12-3 or TRBV12-4 to TRBJ2-6; TCRdb indicates TRBD2, and absent DNA this call remains unverified. The CDR3 runs 15 residues. The CDR3 sequence: CASSHGLSGANVLTF.

The rearrangement joins TRBV24-1 to TRBJ2-1. This CDR3 contains 13 residues. In germline, CDR1 is KGHDR, CDR2 SFDVKD. This CDR3 reads CATSASSHHEQFF.

The V and J genes are TRBV5-1 and TRBJ2-3. This CDR3 has 14 residues. Germline values: CDR1 SGHRS, CDR2 YFSETQ. This chain's CDR3 is CASSLEAPPDTQYF.

The chain recombines TRBV11-2 with TRBJ2-5; checking the TCRdb D call of TRBD2 is not possible without DNA. The CDR3 is made up of 14 amino acids. Germline CDR1 and CDR2: SGHAT and FQNNGV. CDR3: CASGPGLNMETQYF.

The CDR3 region is CASAEYQETQYF. The chain recombines TRBV28 with TRBJ2-5. Germline-derived CDR1 and CDR2 are MDHEN and SYDVKM. The CDR3 is 12 amino acids.

V usage is TRBV5-1 and J usage is TRBJ2-2; the D gene TCRdb calls, TRBD1, cannot be checked with no DNA. The CDR3 sequence is 14 residues long. Germline V gene data show CDR1 as SGHRS and CDR2 as YFSETQ. This CDR3 reads CASSTIQGAGELFF.

The chain combines TRBV7-2 with TRBJ2-3. The germline gives CDR1 SGHTA, CDR2 FQGNSA. The CDR3 spans 13 residues. CDR3 in amino acids: CASSLDALDTQYF.

This chain's CDR3 is CASSLGTPVMYEQFF. The J gene is TRBJ2-1, the V gene TRBV7-9; with no DNA, the TCRdb D assignment of TRBD2 cannot be verified. The length of the CDR3 is 15 residues. Germline-derived CDR1 and CDR2 are SEHNR and FQNEAQ (reference sequence).

The CDR3 here is CASSTRTPTNEKLFF. The chain combines TRBV6-1 with TRBJ1-4; the D call of TRBD1 rests on TCRdb alone, since no DNA is present to check it. The CDR3 contains 15 residues. CDR1 MNHNS and CDR2 SASEGT come from the germline V gene.

The chain employs TRBV7-8 and TRBJ1-2. Germline assignment: CDR1 SGHVS and CDR2 FQNEAQ. This CDR3 has 12 amino acids. CDR3 sequence: CASSLTGGTPIF.

J is TRBJ2-6 and V is TRBV5-1; TCRdb names TRBD1, which stays unverified in the absence of DNA. CDR3 size: 16 residues. Germline CDR1 is SGHRS and CDR2 is YFSETQ. CDR3 amino acids: CAEESGGASGANVLTF.

V and J are TRBV18 and TRBJ2-3; the TCRdb call, TRBD1, lacks DNA for checking. CDR1 and CDR2 from the germline V gene are KGHSH and LQKENI. This CDR3 has 15 residues. CDR3 amino acids: CASSSGTGFTDTQYF.

The rearrangement joins TRBV5-1 to TRBJ2-3; the D call from TCRdb, TRBD1, cannot be confirmed without DNA. The germline CDR1 and CDR2 sequences are SGHRS and YFSETQ. The CDR3 sequence is 16 residues long. The CDR3 region is CASSWGGQSGTDTQYF.

This sequence joins TRBV29-1 and TRBJ1-2; the TCRdb D gene call, TRBD1, has no DNA to confirm it. There are 12 residues in the CDR3. Germline lookup yields CDR1 SQVTM and CDR2 ANQGSEA. The CDR3: CSVKHGTYGYTF.

The chain links TRBV5-5 to TRBJ2-2; TCRdb selects TRBD1, and the lack of DNA leaves this call unchecked. The germline CDR1 and CDR2 sequences are SGHKS and YYEKEE (reference sequence). The CDR3 is made up of 15 amino acids. This chain's CDR3 is CASSLGTVSPGELFF. Full variable domain (rest looked up from reference TRBV5-5 and TRBJ2-2): DAGVTQSPTHLIKTRGQQVTLRCSPISGHKSVSWYQQVLGQGPQFIFQYYEKEERGRGNFPDRFSARQFPNYSSELNVNALLLGDSALYLCASSLGTVSPGELFFGEGSRLTVL.

The chain couples TRBV6-1 to TRBJ2-7; TCRdb gives TRBD1 as the D gene, but with no DNA this cannot be confirmed. Germline V gene lookup returns CDR1 MNHNS and CDR2 SASEGT. The CDR3 runs 16 residues. The CDR3 region is CASSRGGSRVLHEQYF.

The CDR3 spells CASSQGESETQYF. The chain is built from TRBV4-2 and TRBJ2-5. The CDR3 totals 13 residues. CDR1 and CDR2 from the germline V gene are LGHNA and YNFKEQ.

The chain combines TRBV11-2 with TRBJ2-2; with no DNA, the TCRdb D assignment of TRBD1 cannot be verified. This CDR3 has 17 amino acids. Germline assignment: CDR1 SGHAT and CDR2 FQNNGV. CDR3 sequence reads: CASSLELAGVYTGELFF.

V and J are TRBV6-1 and TRBJ1-6; the TRBD1 assignment by TCRdb is unverifiable without DNA. The germline gives CDR1 MNHNS, CDR2 SASEGT. The CDR3 has 15 residues. The CDR3: CASKSAQGWDSPLHF.

CDR3 loop: CASSETWQEGFTGELFF. V is TRBV2 and J is TRBJ2-2; TCRdb indicates TRBD2, and absent DNA this call remains unverified. Germline lookup yields CDR1 SNHLY and CDR2 FYNNEI. This CDR3 is built from 17 residues.

This chain links TRBV4-1 with TRBJ2-2; TCRdb indicates TRBD2, and absent DNA this call remains unverified. Germline V CDR1 and CDR2: MGHRA, YSYEKL. The CDR3 is 16 residues long. The CDR3 region is CASSQANLVVPGELFF.

The gene calls are TRBV7-2 and TRBJ1-1. CDR3 length: 15 amino acids. CDR1 SGHTA and CDR2 FQGNSA come from the germline V gene. The CDR3 loop is CASSYTRVGETEAFF. Full variable domain (outside the CDR3, taken from reference TRBV7-2 and TRBJ1-1): GAGVSQSPSNKVTEKGKDVELRCDPISGHTALYWYRQSLGQGLEFLIYFQGNSAPDKSGLPSDRFSAERTGGSVSTLTIQRTQQEDSAVYLCASSYTRVGETEAFFGQGTRLTVV.

The rearrangement uses TRBV28 and TRBJ2-3; checking the TCRdb D call of TRBD1 is not possible without DNA. The length of the CDR3 is 15 residues. CDR1 and CDR2 (germline): MDHEN, SYDVKM. The CDR3 region is CASSSLEGLTDTQYF. Looking up the rest from reference TRBV28 and TRBJ2-3 gives the full variable domain: DVKVTQSSRYLVKRTGEKVFLECVQDMDHENMFWYRQDPGLGLRLIYFSYDVKMKEKGDIPEGYSVSREKKERFSLILESASTNQTSMYLCASSSLEGLTDTQYFGPGTRLTVL.

This chain links TRBV6-2 or TRBV6-3 with TRBJ1-4; TCRdb outputs TRBD1, but without DNA this stays unchecked. CDR1 and CDR2 from the germline V gene are MNHEY and SVGEGT. The CDR3 length is 14 residues. CDR3: CASRPDRRNEKLFF.

The CDR3 protein is CASTSETGELFF. The chain has TRBV12-3 or TRBV12-4 and TRBJ2-2. The CDR3 is made up of 12 amino acids.

The rearrangement joins TRBV10-3 to TRBJ1-2; TCRdb's assignment of TRBD1 cannot be checked, as there is no DNA. Per germline, CDR1 ENHRY and CDR2 SYGVKD. CDR3 length equals 17 residues. CDR3 region: CAAYPGQEPSYSYGYTF.